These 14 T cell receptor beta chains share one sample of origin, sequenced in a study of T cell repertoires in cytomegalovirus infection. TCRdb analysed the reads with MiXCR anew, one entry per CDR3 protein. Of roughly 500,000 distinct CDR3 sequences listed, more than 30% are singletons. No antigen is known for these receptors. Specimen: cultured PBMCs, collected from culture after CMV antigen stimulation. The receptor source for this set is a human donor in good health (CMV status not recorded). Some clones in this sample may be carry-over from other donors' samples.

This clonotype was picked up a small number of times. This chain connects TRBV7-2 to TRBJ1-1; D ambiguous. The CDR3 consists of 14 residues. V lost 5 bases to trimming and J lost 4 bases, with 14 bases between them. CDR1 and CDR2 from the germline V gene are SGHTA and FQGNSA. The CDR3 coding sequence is TGTGCCAGCAGCCCCCCCGCGGTGGGCACTGAAGCTTTCTTT. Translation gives CASSPPAVGTEAFF.

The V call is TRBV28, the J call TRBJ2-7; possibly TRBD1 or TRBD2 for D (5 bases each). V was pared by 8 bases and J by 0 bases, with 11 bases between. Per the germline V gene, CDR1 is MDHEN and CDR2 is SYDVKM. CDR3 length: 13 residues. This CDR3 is CASGDGSSYEQYF. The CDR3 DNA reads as TGTGCCAGCGGGGACGGATCCTCCTACGAGCAGTACTTC.

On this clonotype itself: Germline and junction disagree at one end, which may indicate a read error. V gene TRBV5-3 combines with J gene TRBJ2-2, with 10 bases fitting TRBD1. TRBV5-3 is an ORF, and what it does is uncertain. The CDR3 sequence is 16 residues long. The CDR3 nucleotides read TGTGCCAGCAGCTCTGGGACAGGGGCGAACACCGGGGAGCTGTTTTTT. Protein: CASSSGTGANTGELFF.

CDR3 sequence: CSASYEQYF. The CDR3 DNA reads TGCAGTGCTTCCTACGAGCAGTACTTC. The rearrangement links TRBV20-1 to TRBJ2-7; unclear D gene. The V end lost 5 bases, the J end lost 1 base, and 0 bases lay between the germline ends. The CDR3 is made up of 9 amino acids. Per germline, CDR1 DFQATT and CDR2 SNEGSKA (reference sequence).

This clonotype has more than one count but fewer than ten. This CDR3 is CASSGRIVPNEQFF. Written as DNA, the CDR3 is TGTGCCAGCAGCGGGCGGATTGTCCCCAATGAGCAGTTCTTC. The V call is TRBV7-6, the J call TRBJ2-1; D remains ambiguous. V lost 5 bases, J lost 6 bases, and 14 bases lay in between. This CDR3 is built from 14 residues. CDR1 is SGHVS, CDR2 FNYEAQ, per germline.

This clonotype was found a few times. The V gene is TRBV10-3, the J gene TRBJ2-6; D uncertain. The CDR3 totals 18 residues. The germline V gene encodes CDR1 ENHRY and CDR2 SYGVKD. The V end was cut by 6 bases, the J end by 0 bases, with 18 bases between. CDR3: CAIRTEWAVLSGANVLTF. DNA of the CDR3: TGTGCCATCAGGACCGAGTGGGCAGTCCTCTCTGGGGCCAACGTCCTGACTTTC.

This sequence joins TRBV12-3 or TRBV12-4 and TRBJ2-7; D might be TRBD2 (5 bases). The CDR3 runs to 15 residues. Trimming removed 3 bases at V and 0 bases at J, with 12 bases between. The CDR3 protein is CASSLGRTFSYEQYV. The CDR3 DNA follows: TGTGCCAGCAGTTTGGGGAGAACTTTCTCCTACGAGCAGTACGTC.

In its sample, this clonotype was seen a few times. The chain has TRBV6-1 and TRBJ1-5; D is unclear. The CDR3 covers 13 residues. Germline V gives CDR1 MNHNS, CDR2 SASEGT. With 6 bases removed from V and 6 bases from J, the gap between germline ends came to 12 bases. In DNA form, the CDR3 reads TGTGCCAGCAGAACTATGGCGGGTCAGCCCCAGCATTTT. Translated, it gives CASRTMAGQPQHF.

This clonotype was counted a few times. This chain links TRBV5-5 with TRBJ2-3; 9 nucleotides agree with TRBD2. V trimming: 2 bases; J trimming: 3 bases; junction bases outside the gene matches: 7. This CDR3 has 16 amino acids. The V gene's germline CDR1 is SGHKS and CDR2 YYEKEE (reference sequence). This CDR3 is CASSLQLAGRTDTQYF. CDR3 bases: TGTGCCAGCAGCTTACAACTAGCGGGTCGAACAGATACGCAGTATTTT.

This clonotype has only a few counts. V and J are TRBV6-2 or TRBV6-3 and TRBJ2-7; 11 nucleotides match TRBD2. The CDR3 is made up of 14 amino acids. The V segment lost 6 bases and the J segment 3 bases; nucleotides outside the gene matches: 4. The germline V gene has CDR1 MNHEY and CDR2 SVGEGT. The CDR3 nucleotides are TGTGCCAGCAGAAGGGGACTAGCGGACTACGAGCAGTACGTC. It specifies CASRRGLADYEQYV.

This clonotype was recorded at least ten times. In nucleotides, the CDR3 is TGTGCCAGCAGCTTAACCCGACTGGACAGGTTGAACACTGAAGCTTTCTTT. This sequence encodes CASSLTRLDRLNTEAFF. This chain links TRBV7-2 with TRBJ1-1; 7 positions match TRBD1. CDR3 length: 17 amino acids. V lost 2 bases, J lost 0 bases, and 9 bases stayed unmatched. Germline V gene data show CDR1 as SGHTA and CDR2 as FQGNSA.

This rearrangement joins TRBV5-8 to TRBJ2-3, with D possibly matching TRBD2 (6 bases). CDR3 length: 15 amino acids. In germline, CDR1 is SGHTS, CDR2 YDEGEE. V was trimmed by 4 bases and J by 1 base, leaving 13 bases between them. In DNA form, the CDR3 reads TGTGCCAGCAGCATATTGGGAGGAGGCACAGATACGCAGTATTTT. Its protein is CASSILGGGTDTQYF.

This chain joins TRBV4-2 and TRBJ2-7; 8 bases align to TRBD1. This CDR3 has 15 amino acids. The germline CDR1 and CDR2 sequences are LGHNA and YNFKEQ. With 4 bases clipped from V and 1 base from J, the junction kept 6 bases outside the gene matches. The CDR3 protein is CASSPGQGYSYEQYF. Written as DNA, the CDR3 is TGTGCCAGCAGCCCAGGACAGGGTTATTCCTACGAGCAGTACTTC.

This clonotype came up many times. The CDR3 is CASSLAPAGGGDTQYF. The CDR3 DNA is TGTGCCAGCAGCTTAGCGCCGGCGGGAGGGGGAGATACGCAGTATTTT. The chain has TRBV7-8 and TRBJ2-3, with 9 bases aligning to TRBD2. Germline CDR1 is SGHVS and CDR2 is FQNEAQ. The CDR3 length is 16 residues. After removal of 0 bases from V and 5 bases from J, the junction contained 6 bases not matched to a gene.